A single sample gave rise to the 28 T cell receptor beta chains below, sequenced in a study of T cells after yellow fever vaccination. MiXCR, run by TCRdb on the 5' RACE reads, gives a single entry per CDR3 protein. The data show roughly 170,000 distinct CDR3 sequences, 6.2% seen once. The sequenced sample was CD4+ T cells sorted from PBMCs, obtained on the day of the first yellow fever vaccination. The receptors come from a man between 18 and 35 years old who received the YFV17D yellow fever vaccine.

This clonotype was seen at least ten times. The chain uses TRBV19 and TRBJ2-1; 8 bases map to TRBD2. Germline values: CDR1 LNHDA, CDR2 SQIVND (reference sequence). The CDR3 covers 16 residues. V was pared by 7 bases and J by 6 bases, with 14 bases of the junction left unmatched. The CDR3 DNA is TGTGCCAGTACCCTCAGGCCGGGGGGGGGCCTCAATGAGCAGTTCTTC. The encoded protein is CASTLRPGGGLNEQFF. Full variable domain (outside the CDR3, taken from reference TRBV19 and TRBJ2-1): DGGITQSPKYLFRKEGQNVTLSCEQNLNHDAMYWYRQDPGQGLRLIYYSQIVNDFQKGDIAEGYSVSREKKESFPLTVTSAQKNPTAFYLCASTLRPGGGLNEQFFGPGTRLTVL.

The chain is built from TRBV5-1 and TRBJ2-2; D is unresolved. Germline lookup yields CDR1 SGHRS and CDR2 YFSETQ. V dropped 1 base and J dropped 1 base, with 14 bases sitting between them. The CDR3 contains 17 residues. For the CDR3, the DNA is TGCGCCAGCAGCTTGTCGGTTAGGCCAGGGAACACCGGGGAGCTGTTTTTT. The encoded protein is CASSLSVRPGNTGELFF.

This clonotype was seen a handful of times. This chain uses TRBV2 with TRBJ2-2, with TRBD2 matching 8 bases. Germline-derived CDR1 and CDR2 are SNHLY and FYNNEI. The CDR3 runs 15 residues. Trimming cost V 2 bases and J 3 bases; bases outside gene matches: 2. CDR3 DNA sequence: TGTGCCAGCAGTGAATCGGGGGGGCACACCGGGGAGCTGTTTTTT. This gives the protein CASSESGGHTGELFF.

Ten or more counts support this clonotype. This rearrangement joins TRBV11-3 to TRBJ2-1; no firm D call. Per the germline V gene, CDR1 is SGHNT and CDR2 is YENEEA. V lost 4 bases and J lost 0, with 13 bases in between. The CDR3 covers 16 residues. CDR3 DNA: TGTGCCAGCAGCTCCTTACACGCTAGCTCCTACAATGAGCAGTTCTTC. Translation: CASSSLHASSYNEQFF.

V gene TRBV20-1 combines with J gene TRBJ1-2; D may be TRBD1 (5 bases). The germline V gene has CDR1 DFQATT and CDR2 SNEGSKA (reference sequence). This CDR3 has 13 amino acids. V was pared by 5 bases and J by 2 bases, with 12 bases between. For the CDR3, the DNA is TGCAGTGCTCTCGGGACCCGGAACTATGGCTACACCTTC. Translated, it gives CSALGTRNYGYTF.

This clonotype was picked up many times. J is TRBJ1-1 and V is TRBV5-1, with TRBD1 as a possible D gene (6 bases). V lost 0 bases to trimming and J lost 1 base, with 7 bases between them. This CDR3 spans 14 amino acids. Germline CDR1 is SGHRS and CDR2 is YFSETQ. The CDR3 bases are TGCGCCAGCAGCTTGGGGGGACAGAACACTGAAGCTTTCTTT. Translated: CASSLGGQNTEAFF.

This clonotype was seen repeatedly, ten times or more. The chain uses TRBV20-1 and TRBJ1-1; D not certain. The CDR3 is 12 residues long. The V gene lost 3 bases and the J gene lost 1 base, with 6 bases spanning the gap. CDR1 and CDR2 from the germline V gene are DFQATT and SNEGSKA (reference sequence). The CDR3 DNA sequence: TGCAGTGCTAGGCCGGCGAACACTGAAGCTTTCTTT. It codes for CSARPANTEAFF.

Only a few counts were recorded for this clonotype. CDR3 in amino acids: CASSSGGGRETQYF. DNA for the CDR3: TGTGCCAGCAGCTCCGGGGGGGGCCGGGAGACCCAGTACTTC. This chain uses TRBV7-2 with TRBJ2-5; 8 nucleotides match TRBD2. This CDR3 contains 14 residues. Unmatched junction bases numbered 6, after V lost 4 bases and J lost 5 bases. Germline CDR1 reads SGHTA; CDR2 reads FQGNSA.

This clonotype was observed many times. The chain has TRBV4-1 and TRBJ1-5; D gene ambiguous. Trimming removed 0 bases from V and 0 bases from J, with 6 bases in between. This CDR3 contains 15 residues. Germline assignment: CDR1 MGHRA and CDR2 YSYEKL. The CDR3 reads CASSQDQNSNQPQHF. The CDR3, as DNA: TGCGCCAGCAGCCAAGATCAGAATAGCAATCAGCCCCAGCATTTT.

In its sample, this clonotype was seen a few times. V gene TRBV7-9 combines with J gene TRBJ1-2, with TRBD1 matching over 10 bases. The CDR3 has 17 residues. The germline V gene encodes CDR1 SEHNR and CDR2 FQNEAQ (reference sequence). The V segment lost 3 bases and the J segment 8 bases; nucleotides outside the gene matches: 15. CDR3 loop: CASSFPPPGTGAVGYTF. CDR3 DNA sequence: TGTGCCAGCAGCTTCCCCCCCCCTGGGACAGGGGCGGTAGGCTACACCTTC.

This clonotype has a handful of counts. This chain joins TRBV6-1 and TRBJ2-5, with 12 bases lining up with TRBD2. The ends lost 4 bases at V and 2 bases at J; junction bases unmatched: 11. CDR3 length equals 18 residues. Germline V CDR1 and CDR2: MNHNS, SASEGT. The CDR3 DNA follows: TGTGCCAGCAGTGGCGGCCCCCCGACTAGCGGGGGTCAAGAGACCCAGTACTTC. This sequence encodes CASSGGPPTSGGQETQYF.

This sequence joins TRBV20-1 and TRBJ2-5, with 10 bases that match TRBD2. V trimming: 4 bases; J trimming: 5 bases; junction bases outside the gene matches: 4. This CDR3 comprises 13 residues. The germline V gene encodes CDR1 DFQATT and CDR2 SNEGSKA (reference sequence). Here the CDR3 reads CSAIAGGRETQYF. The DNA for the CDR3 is TGCAGTGCTATAGCGGGGGGTAGGGAGACCCAGTACTTC.

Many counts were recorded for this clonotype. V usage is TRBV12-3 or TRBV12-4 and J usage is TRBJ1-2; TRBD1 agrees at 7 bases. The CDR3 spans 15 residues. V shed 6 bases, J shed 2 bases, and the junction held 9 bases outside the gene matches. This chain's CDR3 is CASRAQAQGNYGYTF. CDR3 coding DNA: TGTGCCAGCAGGGCTCAGGCACAGGGGAACTATGGCTACACCTTC.

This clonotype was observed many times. The CDR3 spells CASSLGRVETQYF. The CDR3 nucleotides read TGTGCCAGCAGCTTAGGCAGGGTCGAGACCCAGTACTTC. The chain couples TRBV7-6 to TRBJ2-5; D possibly corresponds to TRBD1 (5 bases). The germline V gene encodes CDR1 SGHVS and CDR2 FNYEAQ. The CDR3 runs 13 residues. V gave up 1 base and J gave up 5 bases, with 8 bases separating them.

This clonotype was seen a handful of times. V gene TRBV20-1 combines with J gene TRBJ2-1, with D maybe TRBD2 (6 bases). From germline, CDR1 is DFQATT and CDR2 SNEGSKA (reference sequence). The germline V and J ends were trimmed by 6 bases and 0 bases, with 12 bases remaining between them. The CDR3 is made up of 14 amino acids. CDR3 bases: TGCAGTGCGTGGGACTCCAGCTCCTACAATGAGCAGTTCTTC. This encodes CSAWDSSSYNEQFF.

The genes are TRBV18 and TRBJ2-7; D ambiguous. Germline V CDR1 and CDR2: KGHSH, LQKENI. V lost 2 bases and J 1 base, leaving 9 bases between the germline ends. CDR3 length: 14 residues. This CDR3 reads CASSPSRLSYEQYF. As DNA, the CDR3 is TGTGCCAGCTCACCAAGTCGTCTTTCCTACGAGCAGTACTTC.

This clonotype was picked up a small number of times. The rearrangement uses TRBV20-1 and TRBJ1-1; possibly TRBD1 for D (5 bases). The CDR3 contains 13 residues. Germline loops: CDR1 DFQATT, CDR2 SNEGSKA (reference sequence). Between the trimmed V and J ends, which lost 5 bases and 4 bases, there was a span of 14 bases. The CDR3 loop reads CSAHAGVGTEAFF. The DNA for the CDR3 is TGCAGTGCTCACGCGGGGGTCGGCACTGAAGCTTTCTTT.

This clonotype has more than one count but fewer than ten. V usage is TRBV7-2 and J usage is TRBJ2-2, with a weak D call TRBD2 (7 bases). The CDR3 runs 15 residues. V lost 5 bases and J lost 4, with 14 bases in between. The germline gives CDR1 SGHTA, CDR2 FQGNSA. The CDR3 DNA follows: TGTGCCAGCAGCAAGAGGGGGGGGGGCACCGGGGAGCTGTTTTTT. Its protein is CASSKRGGGTGELFF. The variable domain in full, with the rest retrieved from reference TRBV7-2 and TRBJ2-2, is GAGVSQSPSNKVTEKGKDVELRCDPISGHTALYWYRQSLGQGLEFLIYFQGNSAPDKSGLPSDRFSAERTGGSVSTLTIQRTQQEDSAVYLCASSKRGGGTGELFFGEGSRLTVL.

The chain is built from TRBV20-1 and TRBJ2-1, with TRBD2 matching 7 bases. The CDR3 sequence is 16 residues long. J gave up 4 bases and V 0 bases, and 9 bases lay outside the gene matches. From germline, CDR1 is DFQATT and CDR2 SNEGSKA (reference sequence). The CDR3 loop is CSARDLSGERYNEQFF. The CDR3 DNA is TGCAGTGCTAGAGATCTGAGCGGGGAACGGTACAATGAGCAGTTCTTC.

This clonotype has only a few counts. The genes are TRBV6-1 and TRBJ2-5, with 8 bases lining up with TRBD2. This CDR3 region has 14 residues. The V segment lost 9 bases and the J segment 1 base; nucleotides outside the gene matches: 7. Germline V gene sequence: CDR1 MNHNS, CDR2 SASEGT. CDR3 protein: CASHSAGGQETQYF. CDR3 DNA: TGTGCCAGTCATTCGGCGGGGGGCCAAGAGACCCAGTACTTC.

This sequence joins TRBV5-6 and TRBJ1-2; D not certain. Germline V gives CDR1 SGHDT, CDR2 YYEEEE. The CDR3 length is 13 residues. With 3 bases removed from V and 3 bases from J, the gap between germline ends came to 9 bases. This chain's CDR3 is CASSSNRDYGYTF. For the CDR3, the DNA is TGTGCCAGCAGCTCCAACAGAGACTATGGCTACACCTTC.

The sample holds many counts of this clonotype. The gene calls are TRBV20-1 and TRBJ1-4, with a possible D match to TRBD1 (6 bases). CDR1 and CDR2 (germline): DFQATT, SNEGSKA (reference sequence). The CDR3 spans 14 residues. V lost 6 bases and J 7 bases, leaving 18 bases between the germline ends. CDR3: CSAKYAAGAEKLFF. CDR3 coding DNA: TGCAGTGCCAAGTATGCGGCAGGGGCTGAAAAACTGTTTTTT.

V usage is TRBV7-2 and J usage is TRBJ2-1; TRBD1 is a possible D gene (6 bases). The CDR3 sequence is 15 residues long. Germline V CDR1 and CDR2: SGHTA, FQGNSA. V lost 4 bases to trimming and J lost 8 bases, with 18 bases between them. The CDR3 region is CASSSGRQGLDEQFF. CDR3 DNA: TGTGCCAGCAGCTCCGGCCGGCAGGGGCTCGATGAGCAGTTCTTC.

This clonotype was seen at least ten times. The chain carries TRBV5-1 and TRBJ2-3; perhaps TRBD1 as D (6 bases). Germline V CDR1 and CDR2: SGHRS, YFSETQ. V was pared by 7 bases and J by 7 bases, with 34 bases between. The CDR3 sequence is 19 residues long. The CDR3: CASRPRGQFRQEAWNTQYF. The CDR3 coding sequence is TGCGCCAGCCGGCCTCGGGGACAATTCCGACAGGAAGCTTGGAATACGCAGTATTTT.

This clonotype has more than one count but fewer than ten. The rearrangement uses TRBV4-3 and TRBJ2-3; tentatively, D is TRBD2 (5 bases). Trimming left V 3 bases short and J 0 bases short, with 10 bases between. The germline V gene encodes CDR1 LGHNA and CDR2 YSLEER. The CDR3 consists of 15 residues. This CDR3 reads CASSHLSGSTDTQYF. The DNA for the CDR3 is TGCGCCAGCAGCCATCTCAGCGGCAGCACAGATACGCAGTATTTT.

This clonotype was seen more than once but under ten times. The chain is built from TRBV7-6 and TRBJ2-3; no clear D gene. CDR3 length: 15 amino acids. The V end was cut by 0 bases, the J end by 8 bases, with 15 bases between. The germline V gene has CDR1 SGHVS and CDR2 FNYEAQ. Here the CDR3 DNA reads TGTGCCAGCAGCTTAGCGTCGGCGGTGAGGCTTACGCAGTATTTT. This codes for CASSLASAVRLTQYF.

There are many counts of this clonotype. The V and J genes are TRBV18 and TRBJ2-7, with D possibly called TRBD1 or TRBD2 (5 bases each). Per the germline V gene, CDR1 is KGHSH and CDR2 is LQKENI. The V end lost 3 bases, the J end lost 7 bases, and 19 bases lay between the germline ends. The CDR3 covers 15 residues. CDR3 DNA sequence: TGTGCCAGCTCACCGTTAGAGGGACCCCGCCAAGAGCAGTACGTC. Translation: CASSPLEGPRQEQYV.

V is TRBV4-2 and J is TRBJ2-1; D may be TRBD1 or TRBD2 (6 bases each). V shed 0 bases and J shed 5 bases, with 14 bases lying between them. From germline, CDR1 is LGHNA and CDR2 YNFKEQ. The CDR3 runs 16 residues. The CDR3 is CASSQEYGGPDNEQFF. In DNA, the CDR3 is TGTGCCAGCAGCCAAGAGTATGGGGGGCCAGACAATGAGCAGTTCTTC.